This T cell receptor (beta chain) emerged from a study of T cells in Graves' hyperthyroidism and ophthalmopathy. The study's findings and limits: Most clonotypes that expanded in the thyroid above 0.001 also showed up in blood.

Germline CDR1 SQVTM, CDR2 ANQGSEA. The J segment lost 10 bases and the V segment lost 4 bases, leaving 15 bases of the junction unmatched. This CDR3 spans 14 amino acids. This clonotype was found many times. Its target is not known. Amplification yielded TCR beta CDR3 regions, with RNA transcripts as the source. The TCR CDR3 first-round RT-PCR relied on the HTBI primer set. MiXCR was run by TCRdb on the multiplex PCR reads, yielding one entry per CDR3 protein. The sample lists about 260,000 distinct CDR3 sequences; about 17% were seen once. The chain uses TRBV29-1 and TRBJ2-5; 7 nucleotides line up with TRBD1. This clonotype was sampled from a woman younger than 30 with Graves' ophthalmopathy. Specimen: blood. The chain's CDR3 is CSVVGTADPGGQYF. CDR3 in DNA: TGCAGCGTTGTTGGTACAGCGGACCCAGGGGGCCAGTACTTC.